This T cell receptor (beta chain) was sequenced in a study of regulatory T cells in long-lasting Graves disease. The V and J ends lost 4 bases and 5 bases respectively, with 11 bases between them. CDR1 and CDR2 (germline): GTSNPN, SVGIG (reference sequence). The CDR3 sequence is 12 residues long. Construction of TCR beta libraries relied on iRepertoire HTBI primers and on Arm-PCR targeting CDR3 regions. Each CDR3 protein gets one entry after TCRdb re-called the multiplex PCR reads with MiXCR. The sample comprises approximately 480,000 distinct CDR3 sequences, roughly 16% of which are singletons, and roughly an eighth rests with the top ten. Time point indicated: newly diagnosed GD, antithyroid drugs for less than 3 months. From PBMCs, RNA was extracted and then used to make the TCR library. This clonotype was observed at least ten times. The same sample was also used in a study of T cells in Graves' hyperthyroidism and ophthalmopathy.

The clonotype originates from a man aged 40-49 years with Graves disease. The chain is built from TRBV30 and TRBJ1-1; D unresolved. Sequencing used peripheral blood mononuclear cells (PBMCs), obtained at new diagnosis, from a patient treated with antithyroid drugs. The CDR3 reads CAWIRGTTEAFF. The CDR3 region has the DNA TGTGCCTGGATCCGAGGAACAACTGAAGCTTTCTTT.